Below, one T cell receptor beta chain is given with its context. The data derive from a study of blood T cell repertoires in COVID-19. Turning to the study itself: Samples came from the United States, Italy and Spain, spanning acute and convalescent COVID-19.

The method was immunoSEQ multiplex PCR; TCRdb's version includes in-frame clones alone and lacks a portion of them. The data hold about 140,000 clones, with 81% observed a single time. Trimming removed 5 bases at V and 3 bases at J, with 10 bases between. This CDR3 has 13 amino acids. Material: peripheral blood. V usage is TRBV12-3 or TRBV12-4 and J usage is TRBJ1-2; D perhaps matches TRBD1 (5 bases). This receptor was obtained from a human donor in a cohort sampled during active COVID-19. The CDR3 sequence is CASSPSGDYGYTF. The CDR3 DNA follows: TGTGCCAGCAGTCCTTCGGGGGACTATGGCTACACCTTC.